A single sample is the source of the 7 T cell receptor beta chains below, sequenced in a study of T cells in Graves' hyperthyroidism and ophthalmopathy. Authors of the study amplified TCR beta CDR3 regions from RNA transcripts. HTBI primers were the set used in a first-round RT-PCR of the TCR CDR3. A single record per CDR3 protein comes from TCRdb applying MiXCR to the multiplex PCR reads. Here the sample spans over 350,000 distinct CDR3 sequences, about an eighth being singletons. Sequenced material: blood. These receptors came from a man aged 50 to 60 with Graves' ophthalmopathy.

This clonotype was counted ten times or more. The chain recombines TRBV20-1 with TRBJ2-7; D is unclear. The germline V gene has CDR1 DFQATT and CDR2 SNEGSKA (reference sequence). The length of the CDR3 is 11 residues. V lost 0 bases and J lost 3, with 3 bases in between. The CDR3 region is CSAREGYEQYF. For the CDR3, the DNA is TGCAGTGCTAGAGAGGGCTACGAGCAGTACTTC.

About this clonotype: One base away lies a much larger clone, so this may be a sequencing read error. This chain joins TRBV29-1 and TRBJ2-7; 7 bases line up with TRBD2. There are 13 residues in the CDR3. V lost 6 bases to trimming and J lost 2 bases; unmatched junction nucleotides: 7. Germline CDR1 and CDR2: SQVTM and ANQGSEA. The CDR3 here is CSVEWEGTYEQYF. For the CDR3, the DNA is TGCAGCGTCGAGTGGGAGGGCACCTACGAGCAGTACTTC.

This clonotype was picked up many times. This sequence joins TRBV15 and TRBJ1-6; 7 nucleotides align to TRBD1. The CDR3 contains 17 residues. The V gene end was trimmed by 0 bases and the J gene end by 7 bases; junction bases not matched to a gene: 9. The germline V gene has CDR1 LNHNV and CDR2 YYDKDF (reference sequence). CDR3 in amino acids: CATSRDPRQGGNSPLHF. DNA for the CDR3: TGTGCCACCAGCAGAGATCCCCGACAGGGTGGAAATTCACCCCTCCACTTT.

The chain employs TRBV12-5 and TRBJ2-1; D not certain. Per the germline V gene, CDR1 is LGHNT and CDR2 is FRNRAP. Trimming shortened V by 7 bases and J by 6 bases, and 7 bases separated the two germline ends. The CDR3 covers 11 residues. CDR3 coding DNA: TGTGCTAGTGAGCAGGTCAATGAGCAGTTCTTC. Its protein is CASEQVNEQFF.

The sample holds a few counts of this clonotype. V and J are TRBV2 and TRBJ1-1; TRBD1 might be the D (6 bases). V lost 4 bases to trimming and J lost 5 bases, with 17 bases between them. Germline loops: CDR1 SNHLY, CDR2 FYNNEI. CDR3 size: 15 residues. The CDR3 DNA sequence: TGTGCCAGCAGTGGTCAACAGGGAACGGGGACTGAAGCTTTCTTT. This codes for CASSGQQGTGTEAFF.

This clonotype was detected many times. The chain carries TRBV3-1 and TRBJ1-4; unclear D gene. The CDR3 spans 16 residues. The ends were cut back, 0 bases at V and 0 bases at J, with 8 bases in the middle. CDR1 is LGHDT, CDR2 YNNKEL, per germline (reference sequence). Here the CDR3 reads CASSQEGGTTNEKLFF. CDR3 nucleotide sequence: TGTGCCAGCAGCCAAGAAGGAGGTACAACTAATGAAAAACTGTTTTTT. The full variable domain, rest sourced from reference TRBV3-1 and TRBJ1-4, is DTAVSQTPKYLVTQMGNDKSIKCEQNLGHDTMYWYKQDSKKFLKIMFSYNNKELIINETVPNRFSPKSPDKAHLNLHINSLELGDSAVYFCASSQEGGTTNEKLFFGSGTQLSVL.

The rearrangement uses TRBV4-2 and TRBJ2-1; tentatively, D is TRBD2 (7 bases). With 5 bases removed from V and 0 bases from J, the gap between germline ends came to 29 bases. The CDR3 is 21 residues long. Per the germline V gene, CDR1 is LGHNA and CDR2 is YNFKEQ. The CDR3 nucleotides are TGTGCCAGCAGCGCCCGGGGAGGGGGGGCCCTTTCTTCCCGCTCCTACAATGAGCAGTTCTTC. This encodes CASSARGGGALSSRSYNEQFF.